This record covers a single T cell receptor beta chain. Its target is unknown. This sample stems from a study of cytomegalovirus exposure and HLA in healthy donors. The study, taken as a whole, reports: In vitro, a few CMV-associated chains proved specific for CMV antigens. Later analysis showed most CMV-associated TCR beta chains appearing HLA-restricted.

Germline-derived CDR1 and CDR2 are MNHEY and SVGAGI. The CDR3 consists of 13 residues. The V end lost 2 bases, the J end lost 8 bases, and 12 bases lay between the germline ends. A multiplex PCR was run with 60 Vbeta primers and 13 Jbeta primers. Sequencing used immunoSEQ multiplex PCR; TCRdb keeps in-frame clones, though not all of them. The table shows 160,000 or so clones, with around three quarters occurring only once. The sequence was collected from a man aged 40-50 years in good health and CMV-seronegative. The gene calls are TRBV6-5 and TRBJ1-2; D remains unclear. Sequenced input: PBMCs. CDR3 sequence (DNA): TGTGCCAGCAGTTACGGCCCCTCAGGAGGCTACACCTTC. This translates into CASSYGPSGGYTF.